This T cell receptor (beta chain) comes out of a study of T-cell reconstitution after alpha-beta-depleted transplantation in children. Study findings and constraints: From surviving recipient T cells and thymic progenitors came the high day-60 TCRbeta diversity observed in some patients. Several hundred expanded graft clones reportedly gave rise to the alpha-beta T cells present about two months after transplant.

The CDR3 totals 17 residues. V shed 0 bases and J shed 2 bases, with 15 bases lying between them. The germline gives CDR1 SGHRS, CDR2 YFSETQ. In its sample, this clonotype was seen many times. The antigen remains unidentified. Unique molecular identifiers tagged the TCRbeta library. TCRdb passed the PCR reads through MiXCR, listing each CDR3 protein once. Of 500,000 to 750,000 distinct CDR3 sequences in the sample, 13% were seen once. This sequence joins TRBV5-1 and TRBJ2-1; D remains unclear. This specimen consisted of PBMCs, mostly from graft donor cells, obtained 360 days after TCRalphabeta/CD19-depleted stem cell transplant. This receptor was taken from a male patient aged 10-17 years who had a stem cell transplant for acute myeloid leukemia, so the T cells may come from the graft donor. The CDR3 coding sequence is TGCGCCAGCAGCTTGGGTATTACCAAAACCGCCTACAATGAGCAGTTCTTC. Translation: CASSLGITKTAYNEQFF. Full variable domain (outside the CDR3, taken from reference TRBV5-1 and TRBJ2-1): KAGVTQTPRYLIKTRGQQVTLSCSPISGHRSVSWYQQTPGQGLQFLFEYFSETQRNKGNFPGRFSGRQFSNSRSEMNVSTLELGDSALYLCASSLGITKTAYNEQFFGPGTRLTVL.